The rows below give T cell receptor beta chains drawn from one sample of a study of persistence of HIV-infected CD4 T cells. The antigens of these receptors remain unknown. TCRdb keeps only in-frame clones here, not all; method: immunoSEQ multiplex PCR. The data show around 39,000 clones, roughly 90% seen once. The source material was CD4+ T cells sorted from PBMCs after roughly 18-hour stimulation, sampled from a patient who received antiretroviral therapy. These receptors all come from an adult man with HIV who was CMV-seropositive. The CDR3 runs from the conserved cysteine through the conserved F or W. The D gene is left open where the match is weak. Clone size appears in some rows only: once, few, many, or a class for an expanded clone.

TRBV6-4,once,15,TRBJ2-1,TRBD1,CASSDQGQGGNEQFF,TGTGCCAGCAGTGACCAGGGACAGGGGGGGAATGAGCAGTTCTTC
TRBV14,.,16,TRBJ1-1,.,CASSQVGGPMNTEAFF,TGTGCCAGCAGCCAAGTGGGAGGCCCCATGAACACTGAAGCTTTCTTT
TRBV18,.,14,TRBJ2-4,TRBD1,CASSPDRTKNIQYF,TGTGCCAGCTCACCGGACAGGACCAAAAACATTCAGTACTTC
TRBV24-1,.,18,TRBJ2-3,.,CATSDFTWSSTSTDTQYF,TGTGCCACCAGTGATTTTACCTGGTCCTCTACTAGCACAGATACGCAGTATTTT
TRBV5-1,.,12,TRBJ2-7,.,CASSIGDYEQYF,TGCGCCAGCTCAATCGGGGACTACGAGCAGTACTTC
TRBV29-1,.,13,TRBJ1-1,.,CSVAHREGAEAFF,TGCAGCGTTGCGCACAGGGAAGGAGCTGAAGCTTTCTTT
TRBV7-9,.,15,TRBJ2-1,TRBD2,CASSLTSGGAGEQFF,TGTGCCAGCAGCCTGACTAGCGGGGGGGCCGGTGAGCAGTTCTTC
TRBV2,.,16,TRBJ2-3,TRBD2,CASMRGLAGLGDTQYF,TGTGCCAGCATGAGGGGACTAGCGGGGTTGGGAGATACGCAGTATTTT
TRBV6-2/TRBV6-3,.,18,TRBJ1-4,.,CASSYSKLSGIVNEKLFF,TGTGCCAGCAGTTACTCGAAATTAAGTGGAATAGTGAATGAAAAACTGTTTTTT
TRBV9,.,14,TRBJ1-1,.,CASSVVPHNTEAFF,TGTGCCAGCAGCGTAGTACCCCACAACACTGAAGCTTTCTTT
TRBV3-1/TRBV3-2,.,14,TRBJ2-7,.,CASSLGQLSYEQYF,TGTGCCAGCAGCCTAGGACAGCTCTCCTACGAGCAGTACTTC
TRBV10-1,few,13,TRBJ1-1,.,CASSVEGGTEAFF,TGCGCCAGCAGTGTGGAGGGGGGGACTGAAGCTTTCTTT
TRBV2,.,14,TRBJ1-2,TRBD1,CASRPWGQGSGYTF,TGTGCCAGCAGACCGTGGGGACAGGGAAGTGGCTACACCTTC
TRBV19,few,16,TRBJ1-1,TRBD1,CAISDSTGGRQGKAFF,TGTGCCATCTCCGACAGTACGGGGGGACGACAGGGGAAAGCTTTCTTT
TRBV7-6,.,16,TRBJ1-6,.,CASSLVARATNSPLHF,TGTGCCAGCAGCTTAGTCGCCAGGGCAACAAATTCACCCCTCCACTTT
TRBV7-8,.,15,TRBJ1-2,.,CASSLEGRANYGYTF,TGTGCCAGCAGCTTAGAGGGGAGGGCGAACTATGGCTACACCTTC
TRBV3-1/TRBV3-2,.,13,TRBJ1-1,.,CASSQEAGAEAFF,TGTGCCAGCAGCCAAGAGGCAGGGGCTGAAGCTTTCTTT
TRBV19,.,15,TRBJ1-3,.,CASSFLRGSGNTIYF,TGTGCCAGTAGTTTCCTAAGAGGCTCTGGAAACACCATATATTTT
TRBV14,.,15,TRBJ1-1,.,CASSLSTGYRTEAFF,TGTGCCAGCAGCCTCTCGACGGGGTATCGGACTGAAGCTTTCTTT
TRBV28,.,18,TRBJ2-3,TRBD1,CASSPSGTGITSTDTQYF,TGTGCCAGCAGTCCCTCAGGGACAGGGATAACTAGCACAGATACGCAGTATTTT
TRBV9,once,13,TRBJ1-1,.,CASSVDRVDEAFF,TGTGCCAGCAGCGTAGACAGGGTAGATGAAGCTTTCTTT
TRBV4-1,.,16,TRBJ2-2,.,CASSPDRSPGTGELFF,TGCGCCAGCAGCCCCGATCGGAGCCCGGGGACCGGGGAGCTGTTTTTT
TRBV2,.,11,TRBJ2-7,.,CASSPNYEQYF,TGTGCCAGCAGTCCCAACTACGAGCAGTACTTC
TRBV28,.,15,TRBJ2-7,.,CASSSPQGPRDEQYF,TGTGCCAGCAGTTCCCCACAGGGCCCTCGAGACGAGCAGTACTTC
TRBV7-8,.,14,TRBJ1-2,TRBD1,CASSRDRGGYGYTF,TGTGCCAGCAGCCGGGACAGGGGCGGGTATGGCTACACCTTC
TRBV6-2/TRBV6-3,.,14,TRBJ1-2,TRBD1,CASSLQGDQYGYTF,TGTGCCAGCAGTTTACAGGGGGATCAGTATGGCTACACCTTC
TRBV6-1,.,13,TRBJ1-5,.,CASSEVRGQPQHF,TGTGCCAGCAGTGAAGTCAGGGGACAGCCCCAGCATTTT
TRBV6-6,.,17,TRBJ2-2,.,CASSPKQGRRNGGELFF,TGTGCCAGCAGTCCAAAACAGGGAAGGAGGAACGGCGGGGAGCTGTTTTTT
TRBV27,.,13,TRBJ1-5,.,CASSFRWDQPQHF,TGTGCCAGCAGTTTTAGATGGGATCAGCCCCAGCATTTT
TRBV20-1,.,13,TRBJ2-1,.,CSASTQGHNEQFF,TGCAGTGCTAGTACCCAGGGACACAATGAGCAGTTCTTC
TRBV6-5,.,13,TRBJ1-1,TRBD1,CAILQGERAEAFF,TGTGCCATCCTACAGGGGGAGAGGGCTGAAGCTTTCTTT
TRBV19,.,17,TRBJ2-2,TRBD2,CASSMVAGGSATGELFF,TGTGCCAGTAGTATGGTAGCGGGGGGGTCGGCCACCGGGGAGCTGTTTTTT
TRBV7-2,.,13,TRBJ1-2,.,CASSIGGALGYTF,TGTGCCAGCAGCATTGGGGGGGCCCTCGGCTACACCTTC
TRBV7-9,few,14,TRBJ1-1,TRBD1,CASSLSQGSTEAFF,TGTGCCAGCAGCTTATCACAGGGGAGCACTGAAGCTTTCTTT
TRBV5-1,once,14,TRBJ2-3,TRBD1,CASIPGQGTDTQYF,TGCGCCAGCATCCCGGGACAGGGCACAGATACGCAGTATTTT
TRBV5-6,.,13,TRBJ1-2,.,CASSLRGLYGYTF,TGTGCCAGCAGCTTGCGGGGGCTCTATGGCTACACCTTC
TRBV18,.,14,TRBJ1-2,.,CASSPSPELYGYTF,TGTGCCAGCTCACCTTCCCCCGAGCTCTATGGCTACACCTTC
TRBV15,.,14,TRBJ2-2,.,CATSIRPNTGELFF,TGTGCCACCAGCATCCGACCCAACACCGGGGAGCTGTTTTTT
TRBV10-2,.,16,TRBJ1-1,TRBD1,CASSESTVTGSTEAFF,TGCGCCAGCAGTGAGTCGACGGTGACAGGGTCCACTGAAGCTTTCTTT
TRBV2,.,15,TRBJ1-6,.,CASSGEGVSNSPLHF,TGTGCCAGCAGTGGGGAGGGGGTATCTAATTCACCCCTCCACTTT
TRBV5-5,.,14,TRBJ1-1,.,CASSLTTGNTEAFF,TGTGCCAGCAGCTTGACGACGGGGAACACTGAAGCTTTCTTT
TRBV6-2/TRBV6-3,.,11,TRBJ2-1,.,CASSPHNEQFF,TGTGCCAGCAGTCCCCACAATGAGCAGTTCTTC
TRBV11-3,.,15,TRBJ2-3,.,CASSRDPAPTDTQYF,TGTGCCAGCAGCCGGGATCCCGCCCCCACAGATACGCAGTATTTT
TRBV9,.,15,TRBJ2-2,TRBD2,CASSVEAGGPGELFF,TGTGCCAGCAGCGTAGAAGCGGGGGGGCCCGGGGAGCTGTTTTTT